These 8 T cell receptor beta chains originate from one sample sequenced in a study of T cell responses to AZD1222 COVID-19 vaccine. Profiled with immunoSEQ multiplex PCR; TCRdb holds only in-frame clones, not every one. The sample shows roughly 70,000 clones, roughly nine tenths of them seen only once. Sequenced material: peripheral blood, taken 28 days after the second AZD1222 dose. These receptors were collected from an adult who received the AZD1222 COVID-19 vaccine.

Only one count was recorded for this clone. This chain uses TRBV6-5 with TRBJ1-2; TRBD1 agrees at 7 bases. Unmatched junction bases numbered 7, after V lost 5 bases and J lost 7 bases. CDR3 length: 13 amino acids. Germline CDR1 MNHEY, CDR2 SVGAGI. The CDR3 loop is CASSNPGGVGYTF. Here the CDR3 DNA reads TGTGCCAGCAGTAACCCAGGGGGTGTTGGCTACACCTTC.

The chain employs TRBV24-1 and TRBJ1-1; D gene ambiguous. There are 12 residues in the CDR3. From germline, CDR1 is KGHDR and CDR2 SFDVKD. Trimming shortened V by 9 bases and J by 0 bases, and 7 bases separated the two germline ends. The CDR3 DNA sequence: TGTGCCACCGCCGGAGTGAACACTGAAGCTTTCTTT. Translated: CATAGVNTEAFF.

This clone was picked up one time. The rearrangement links TRBV11-2 to TRBJ2-3; 11 bases are a match to TRBD2. With 5 bases clipped from V and 2 bases from J, the junction kept 12 bases outside the gene matches. CDR3 size: 18 residues. The V gene's germline CDR1 is SGHAT and CDR2 FQNNGV. CDR3 nucleotide sequence: TGTGCCAGCAGCCGCTCCTATAGCGGGAGGGTCCACACAGATACGCAGTATTTT. This codes for CASSRSYSGRVHTDTQYF.

The chain couples TRBV5-1 to TRBJ1-4; the D is unclear. V was pared by 3 bases and J by 0 bases, with 9 bases between. CDR1 is SGHRS, CDR2 YFSETQ, per germline. The CDR3 is 15 residues long. For the CDR3, the DNA is TGCGCCAGCAGCTCCGCCGGGTCAACTAATGAAAAACTGTTTTTT. This translates into CASSSAGSTNEKLFF.

This chain joins TRBV19 and TRBJ1-4; no clear D gene. This CDR3 comprises 14 residues. Germline lookup yields CDR1 LNHDA and CDR2 SQIVND (reference sequence). With 6 bases removed from V and 1 base from J, the gap between germline ends came to 9 bases. Written as DNA, the CDR3 is TGTGCCAGTAGACGCCGGGAAACTAATGAAAAACTGTTTTTT. It is translated as CASRRRETNEKLFF.

The chain joins TRBV2 to TRBJ1-2, with D hard to call. The V end lost 7 bases, the J end lost 4 bases, and 13 bases lay between the germline ends. The germline V gene has CDR1 SNHLY and CDR2 FYNNEI. CDR3 length equals 13 residues. As DNA, the CDR3 is TGTGCCAGCAACGAGGACCTCAGCTATGGCTACACCTTC. Translating it yields CASNEDLSYGYTF.

The sample holds one count of this clone. The chain combines TRBV9 with TRBJ1-1; D is perhaps TRBD1 (5 bases). Germline CDR1 and CDR2: SGDLS and YYNGEE. Trimming removed 4 bases at V and 0 bases at J, with 16 bases between. The CDR3 spans 16 residues. CDR3 nucleotides: TGTGCCAGCAGCCATCATGCGGGGCAGATGAACACTGAAGCTTTCTTT. Encoded protein: CASSHHAGQMNTEAFF.

The V call is TRBV7-2, the J call TRBJ2-3, with a possible D match to TRBD2 (5 bases). The V gene's germline CDR1 is SGHTA and CDR2 FQGNSA. The CDR3 has 13 residues. V was shortened by 1 base and J by 6 bases, with 8 bases between the two germline ends. CDR3 in amino acids: CASSLVREDTQYF. CDR3 coding DNA: TGTGCCAGCAGCTTAGTGAGGGAGGATACGCAGTATTTT.